The 10 T cell receptor beta chains presented below share a single source sample, sequenced in a study of blood T cell repertoires in COVID-19 (TCRdb year 2020). Library construction relied on the immunoSEQ multiplex PCR assay. The source is immuneACCESS, and TCRdb retained only in-frame sequences with V and J called. Part of the clones is not carried over; for the studies checked, unresolved V genes explain less than half of this, and the remainder is unexplained. This sample lists over 250,000 clones; 75% to 90% were detected once. The ten largest clones represent roughly 8.3% of the sample. The sequencing sample was made of PBMCs or T cells enriched from blood (not recorded which). The receptors shown here come from a man aged 40-49 years who had recovered from COVID-19.

This sequence joins TRBV11-2 and TRBJ2-2, with TRBD2 matching 8 bases. The J segment lost 6 bases and the V segment lost 5 bases, leaving 14 bases of the junction unmatched. Looked up from germline, CDR1 is SGHAT and CDR2 is FQNNGV. The CDR3 runs 17 residues. The CDR3 sequence: CASSLSRGAGVSGELFF. The CDR3 DNA reads TGTGCCAGCAGCCTCTCTCGTGGAGCGGGAGTCTCCGGGGAGCTGTTTTTT.

The chain is built from TRBV9 and TRBJ1-6, with D perhaps matching TRBD1 (6 bases). There are 14 residues in the CDR3. V lost 4 bases, J lost 6 bases, and 11 bases lay in between. From germline, CDR1 is SGDLS and CDR2 YYNGEE. The DNA of the CDR3 is TGTGCCAGCAGCCAAACAGGGTTTAATTCACCCCTCCACTTT. Translated, it gives CASSQTGFNSPLHF.

The chain joins TRBV19 to TRBJ2-5; 15 positions match TRBD2. Trimming at V came to 3 bases and at J to 5 bases, leaving 7 bases not matched to a gene. The CDR3 runs to 17 residues. Germline CDR1 and CDR2: LNHDA and SQIVND (reference sequence). In DNA form, the CDR3 reads TGTGCCAGTAGTATTGGGACTAGCGGGGGGTTATTGGAGACCCAGTACTTC. Residues: CASSIGTSGGLLETQYF.

This CDR3 reads CASSWDRSSTEAFF. For the CDR3, the DNA is TGTGCCAGCAGCTGGGACAGGTCCTCCACTGAAGCTTTCTTT. The chain carries TRBV7-8 and TRBJ1-1; TRBD1 aligns across 8 bases. The V and J ends lost 4 bases and 4 bases, in that order; junction bases with no gene match: 5. Germline assignment: CDR1 SGHVS and CDR2 FQNEAQ. This CDR3 is 14 amino acids long.

The genes are TRBV7-9 and TRBJ1-1, with 7 bases aligning to TRBD1. J was trimmed by 2 bases and V by 5 bases; bases with no gene match: 5. Looked up from germline, CDR1 is SEHNR and CDR2 is FQNEAQ (reference sequence). This CDR3 is built from 14 residues. CDR3 sequence reads: CASSPGQVNTEAFF. Here the CDR3 DNA reads TGTGCCAGCAGCCCCGGACAGGTAAACACTGAAGCTTTCTTT.

The V gene is TRBV4-3, the J gene TRBJ2-1; 10 bases match TRBD2. Germline V gene sequence: CDR1 LGHNA, CDR2 YSLEER. V shed 1 base, J shed 8 bases, and the junction held 17 bases outside the gene matches. The CDR3 has 19 amino acids. This CDR3 is CASSQVMGASGRGVYEQFF. For the CDR3, the DNA is TGCGCCAGCAGCCAAGTTATGGGGGCTAGCGGGAGAGGAGTCTATGAGCAGTTCTTC.

The rearrangement links TRBV11-2 to TRBJ1-1; TRBD1 matches at 9 bases. CDR3 size: 17 residues. J gave up 3 bases and V 1 base, and 9 bases lay outside the gene matches. Per germline, CDR1 SGHAT and CDR2 FQNNGV. CDR3 sequence (DNA): TGTGCCAGCAGCTTAGGGCGGAGGGACAGGGCGGACACTGAAGCTTTCTTT. It translates to CASSLGRRDRADTEAFF. Full variable domain (outside the CDR3, taken from reference TRBV11-2 and TRBJ1-1): EAGVAQSPRYKIIEKRQSVAFWCNPISGHATLYWYQQILGQGPKLLIQFQNNGVVDDSQLPKDRFSAERLKGVDSTLKIQPAKLEDSAVYLCASSLGRRDRADTEAFFGQGTRLTVV.

The V call is TRBV29-1, the J call TRBJ1-1, with D perhaps TRBD1 (6 bases). This CDR3 spans 14 amino acids. V lost 6 bases to trimming and J lost 1 base, with 15 bases between them. Germline CDR1 is SQVTM and CDR2 is ANQGSEA. CDR3 coding DNA: TGCAGCGTCGCCCGAGGGGGGGCGAACACTGAAGCTTTCTTT. Amino acid sequence: CSVARGGANTEAFF. The full variable domain, rest sourced from reference TRBV29-1 and TRBJ1-1, is SAVISQKPSRDICQRGTSLTIQCQVDSQVTMMFWYRQQPGQSLTLIATANQGSEATYESGFVIDKFPISRPNLTFSTLTVSNMSPEDSSIYLCSVARGGANTEAFFGQGTRLTVV.

The gene calls are TRBV28 and TRBJ1-5, with D uncertain. The CDR3 length is 18 residues. Trimming took off 5 bases at V and 3 bases at J, with 23 bases between the two ends. CDR1 MDHEN and CDR2 SYDVKM come from the germline V gene. The CDR3 spells CASSLRFGFPDFNQPQHF. CDR3 coding DNA: TGTGCCAGCAGTCTGCGATTTGGGTTTCCGGACTTCAATCAGCCCCAGCATTTT.

The DNA for the CDR3 is TGTGCCAGCAGCTTAGCGGCAGATACGCAGTATTTT. This encodes CASSLAADTQYF. The chain couples TRBV13 to TRBJ2-3; the D is unclear. V shed 1 base and J shed 4 bases, with 3 bases lying between them. This CDR3 comprises 12 residues. Germline assignment: CDR1 PRHDT and CDR2 FYEKMQ (reference sequence). The full variable domain, completed using reference TRBV13 and TRBJ2-3, is AAGVIQSPRHLIKEKRETATLKCYPIPRHDTVYWYQQGPGQDPQFLISFYEKMQSDKGSIPDRFSAQQFSDYHSELNMSSLELGDSALYFCASSLAADTQYFGPGTRLTVL.